This T cell receptor (beta chain) comes out of a study of blood T cell repertoires in COVID-19 (dated by TCRdb to the early 2020s). For context, the study as a whole: Samples covering the acute and convalescent phases of COVID-19 were provided by collaborators in the United States, Italy and Spain. Where HLA class I and class II types were available, the types were taken from metadata supplied by the sample provider, not from assay-based typing. A freely available public database, intended as a resource for researchers studying the immune response to SARS-CoV-2, is where the repertoires were released. The dataset comprised deeply sampled blood TCRbeta repertoires from subjects exposed to, actively infected with, or recovered from COVID-19. The material from the prospective study consisted of cDNA or gDNA derived from T cells, B-cell-depleted T cells, or PBMCs. A de-identified subject ID, COVID-19 status, age in years and sex were almost always included in the sample metadata. Samples came from the ongoing ImmuneRACE study (first 160 participants) plus 1,254 subjects from 6 global collaborators.

Collaborating institutions collected whole blood in K2EDTA tubes following their own protocols. For TCRbeta analysis, collaborators shipped samples as frozen whole blood, isolated PBMCs, or DNA extracted from either of those sample types. About this clone itself: This receptor's antigen is unknown. Base quality data are lacking; no much larger clone is found one base away.

Measured from the cysteine to the phenylalanine, the CDR3 is 18 residues long. Only CDR3 DNA remains: 54 bases, in frame from the first base. V has 2 bases trimmed and J has 5 bases trimmed; junction bases matching no gene number 12. The CDR1 and CDR2 encoded by the germline V gene are SGHRS and YFSETQ. Summary of the overall study and its limitations: How much clinical and demographic metadata was included differed by source and by participant, and the metadata was provided uncurated.

TCRbeta CDR3 regions were amplified from genomic DNA by means of the immunoSEQ Assay, a bias-controlled multiplex PCR. Per the authors' processing: Nucleated cell counts per sample were estimated from amplification of reference gene primers within the assay. To quantify the absolute abundance of each unique TCRbeta CDR3 rearrangement, sequence reads were collapsed and filtered. For each sample, productive Simpson clonality was calculated as the square root of Simpson's diversity index over productive rearrangements. The table was pulled from immuneACCESS by TCRdb, which kept in-frame rearrangements only. Such tables lose some clones; where checked, under half of the loss comes from unresolved V genes, and the rest has no known cause. V and J calls and clone size are copied from that table; D and trimming were computed from the DNA. The sample table records 130,000 to 150,000 clones; 84% of these occur just once. The top ten hold 35% to 40% of the sample.

Sequencing was performed on peripheral blood. The sequence derives from a human donor in a cohort sampled during active COVID-19. The rearrangement combines TRBV5-1 with TRBJ2-3; 12 middle bases align to TRBD2. The DNA sequence is as follows: TGCGCCAGCAGCTTCCTAGCGGGGGGGCCAGAAATTAGAGATACGCAGTATTTT. It specifies CASSFLAGGPEIRDTQYF.